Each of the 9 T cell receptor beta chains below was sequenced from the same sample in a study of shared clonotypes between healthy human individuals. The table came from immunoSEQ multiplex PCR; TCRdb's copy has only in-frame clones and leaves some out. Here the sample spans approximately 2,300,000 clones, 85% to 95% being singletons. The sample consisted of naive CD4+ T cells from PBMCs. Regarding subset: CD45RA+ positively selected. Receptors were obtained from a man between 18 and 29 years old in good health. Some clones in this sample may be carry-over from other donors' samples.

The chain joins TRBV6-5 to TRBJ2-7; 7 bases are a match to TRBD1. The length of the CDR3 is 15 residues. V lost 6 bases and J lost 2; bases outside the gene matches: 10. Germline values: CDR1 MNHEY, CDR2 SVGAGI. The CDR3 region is CASRTGTATTYEQYF. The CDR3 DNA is TGTGCCAGCAGGACAGGGACGGCTACCACCTACGAGCAGTACTTC.

The CDR3 DNA reads TGTGCCAGCAGCAGGACTAGCGGGAGGGTTGAGACCCAGTACTTC. Amino acids: CASSRTSGRVETQYF. This rearrangement joins TRBV6-6 to TRBJ2-5; 15 bases are a match to TRBD2. The germline CDR1 and CDR2 sequences are MNHNY and SVGAGI (reference sequence). CDR3 length: 15 residues. V gave up 6 bases and J gave up 5 bases; unmatched junction bases: 4.

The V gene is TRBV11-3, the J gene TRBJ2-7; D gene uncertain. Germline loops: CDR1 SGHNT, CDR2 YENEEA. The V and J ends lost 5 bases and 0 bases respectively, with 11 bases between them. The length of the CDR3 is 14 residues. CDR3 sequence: CASSPDGSSYEQYF. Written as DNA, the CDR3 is TGTGCCAGCAGCCCGGACGGTAGCTCCTACGAGCAGTACTTC.

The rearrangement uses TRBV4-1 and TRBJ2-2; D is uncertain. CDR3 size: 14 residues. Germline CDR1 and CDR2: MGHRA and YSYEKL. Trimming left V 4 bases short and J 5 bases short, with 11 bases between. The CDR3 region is CASSLPAKTGELFF. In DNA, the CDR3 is TGCGCCAGCAGCCTGCCAGCAAAGACCGGGGAGCTGTTTTTT.

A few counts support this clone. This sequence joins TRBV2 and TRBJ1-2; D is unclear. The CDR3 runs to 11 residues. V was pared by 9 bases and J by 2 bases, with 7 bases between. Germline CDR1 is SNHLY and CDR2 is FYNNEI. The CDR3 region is CASLDNYGYTF. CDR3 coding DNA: TGTGCCAGTTTAGACAACTATGGCTACACCTTC. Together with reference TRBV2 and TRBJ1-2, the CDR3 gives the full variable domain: EPEVTQTPSHQVTQMGQEVILRCVPISNHLYFYWYRQILGQKVEFLVSFYNNEISEKSEIFDDQFSVERPDGSNFTLKIRSTKLEDSAMYFCASLDNYGYTFGSGTRLTVV.

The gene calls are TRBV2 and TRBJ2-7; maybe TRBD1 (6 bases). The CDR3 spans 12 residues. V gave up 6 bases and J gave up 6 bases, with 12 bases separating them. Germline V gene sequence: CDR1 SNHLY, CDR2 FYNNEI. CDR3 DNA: TGTGCCAGCAGCCTCAGGGGTTTCGAGCAGTACTTC. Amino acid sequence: CASSLRGFEQYF.

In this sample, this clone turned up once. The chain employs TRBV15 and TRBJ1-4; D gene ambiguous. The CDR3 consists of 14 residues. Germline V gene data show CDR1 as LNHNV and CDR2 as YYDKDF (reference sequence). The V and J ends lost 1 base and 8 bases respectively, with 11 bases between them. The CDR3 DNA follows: TGTGCCACCAGCAGAGTCCTCCTGGGAGAAAAACTGTTTTTT. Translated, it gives CATSRVLLGEKLFF. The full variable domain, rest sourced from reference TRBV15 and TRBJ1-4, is DAMVIQNPRYQVTQFGKPVTLSCSQTLNHNVMYWYQQKSSQAPKLLFHYYDKDFNNEADTPDNFQSRRPNTSFCFLDIRSPGLGDTAMYLCATSRVLLGEKLFFGSGTQLSVL.

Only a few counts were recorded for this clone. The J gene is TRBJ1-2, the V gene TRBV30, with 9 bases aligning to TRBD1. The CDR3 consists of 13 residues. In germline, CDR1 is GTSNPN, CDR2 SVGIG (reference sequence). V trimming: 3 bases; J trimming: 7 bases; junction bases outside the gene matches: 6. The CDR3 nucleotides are TGTGCCTGGAGCGAGGGACAGGGAGGTGGCTACACCTTC. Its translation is CAWSEGQGGGYTF.

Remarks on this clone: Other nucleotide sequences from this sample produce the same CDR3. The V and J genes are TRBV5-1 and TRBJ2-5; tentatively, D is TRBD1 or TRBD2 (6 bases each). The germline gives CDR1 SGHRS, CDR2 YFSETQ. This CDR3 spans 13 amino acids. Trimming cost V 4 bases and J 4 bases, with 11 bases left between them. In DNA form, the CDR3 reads TGCGCCAGCAGCCCCAGGGGAGGAGAGACCCAGTACTTC. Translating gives CASSPRGGETQYF.